Described below is a single T cell receptor (beta chain) sequence and its context. This sample was included in a study of blood T cell repertoires in COVID-19. Study-wide context: Both acute and convalescent COVID-19 samples were obtained from the United States, Italy and Spain. PBMCs, B-cell-depleted T cells, or T cells provided the cDNA or gDNA that made up the material.

It was during active infection that Seattle patients were enrolled and then longitudinally followed. In the authors' methods: Quantification of nucleated cells was approximated via reference gene primer amplification. Produced via immunoSEQ multiplex PCR; TCRdb's table is partial and in-frame only. The V and J calls and the clone size are those of that table, but D and trimming were determined from the DNA. The sample includes approximately 100,000 clones, 80% to 90% seen only once; the top ten take roughly 4.2%. The TCR sequence derives from a human donor with COVID-19, enrolled during active disease. The donor label of this sample is uncertain. The sequencing input was peripheral blood.

The CDR3 sequence is CASSLAVQGAGTDTQYF. The CDR3 DNA sequence: TGCGCCAGCAGCTTGGCGGTACAGGGGGCGGGCACAGATACGCAGTATTTT. The chain links TRBV5-1 to TRBJ2-3, with TRBD1 identical over 9 bases. The CDR3 has 17 residues. Germline values: CDR1 SGHRS, CDR2 YFSETQ. After removal of 0 bases from V and 1 base from J, the junction contained 6 bases not matched to a gene.